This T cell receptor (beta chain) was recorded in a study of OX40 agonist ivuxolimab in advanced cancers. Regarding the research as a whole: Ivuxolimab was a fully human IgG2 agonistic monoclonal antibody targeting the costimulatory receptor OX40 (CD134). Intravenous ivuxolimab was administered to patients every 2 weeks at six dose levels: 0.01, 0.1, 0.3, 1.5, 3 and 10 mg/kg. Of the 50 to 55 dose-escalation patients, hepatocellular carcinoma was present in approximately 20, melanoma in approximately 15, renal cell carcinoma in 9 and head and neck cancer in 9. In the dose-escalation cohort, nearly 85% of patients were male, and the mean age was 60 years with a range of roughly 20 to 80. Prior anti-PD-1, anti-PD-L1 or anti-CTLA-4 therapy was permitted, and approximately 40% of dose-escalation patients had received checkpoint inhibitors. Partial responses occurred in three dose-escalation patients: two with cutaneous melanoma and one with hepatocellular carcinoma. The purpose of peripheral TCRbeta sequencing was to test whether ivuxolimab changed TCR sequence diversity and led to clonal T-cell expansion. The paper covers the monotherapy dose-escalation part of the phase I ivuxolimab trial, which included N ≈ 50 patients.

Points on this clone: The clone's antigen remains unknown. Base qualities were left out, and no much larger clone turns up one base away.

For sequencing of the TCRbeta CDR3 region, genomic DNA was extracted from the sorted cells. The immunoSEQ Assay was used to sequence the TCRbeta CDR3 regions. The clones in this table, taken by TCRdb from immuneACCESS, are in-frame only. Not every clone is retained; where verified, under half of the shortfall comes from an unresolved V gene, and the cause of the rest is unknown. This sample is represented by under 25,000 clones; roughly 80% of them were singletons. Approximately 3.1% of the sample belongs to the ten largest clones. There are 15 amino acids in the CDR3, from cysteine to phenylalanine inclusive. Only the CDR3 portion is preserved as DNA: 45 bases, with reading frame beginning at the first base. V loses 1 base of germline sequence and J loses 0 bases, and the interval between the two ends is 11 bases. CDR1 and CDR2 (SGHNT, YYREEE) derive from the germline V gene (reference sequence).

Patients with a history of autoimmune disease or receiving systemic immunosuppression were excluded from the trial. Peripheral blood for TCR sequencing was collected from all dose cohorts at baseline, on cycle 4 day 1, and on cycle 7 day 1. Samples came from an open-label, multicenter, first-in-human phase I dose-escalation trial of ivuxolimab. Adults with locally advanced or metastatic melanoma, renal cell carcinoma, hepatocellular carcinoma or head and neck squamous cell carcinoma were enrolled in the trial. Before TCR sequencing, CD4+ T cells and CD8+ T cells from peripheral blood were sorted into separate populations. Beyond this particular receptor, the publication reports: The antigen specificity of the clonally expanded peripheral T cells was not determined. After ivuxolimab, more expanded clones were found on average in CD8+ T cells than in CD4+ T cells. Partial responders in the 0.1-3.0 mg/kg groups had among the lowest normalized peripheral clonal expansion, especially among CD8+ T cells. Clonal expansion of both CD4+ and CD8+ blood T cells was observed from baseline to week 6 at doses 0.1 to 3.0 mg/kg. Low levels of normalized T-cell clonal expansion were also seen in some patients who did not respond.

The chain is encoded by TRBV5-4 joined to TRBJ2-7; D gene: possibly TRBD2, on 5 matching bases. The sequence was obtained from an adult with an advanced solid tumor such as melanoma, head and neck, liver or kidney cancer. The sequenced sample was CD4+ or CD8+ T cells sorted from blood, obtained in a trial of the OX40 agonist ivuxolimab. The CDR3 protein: CASSLPGSSSYEQYF. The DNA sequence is TGTGCCAGCAGCTTGCCGGGATCCAGCTCCTACGAGCAGTACTTC.